The present T cell receptor (beta chain) was sequenced within a study of vaccination effects on CD4 cells after COVID-19. Study outcomes and limitations: Vaccine- and infection-induced clones showed marked clonal contraction late following vaccination.

Remarks on this clone: What it binds is not known.

Germline-derived CDR1 and CDR2 are LNHNV and YYDKDF (reference sequence). The germline V and J ends were trimmed by 8 bases and 2 bases, with 16 bases remaining between them. This CDR3 spans 14 amino acids. After expansion with viral peptide pools in the ViraFEST assay, antigen-specific CD4+ T cells were sequenced. Following an approximately 10-day culture, CD4+ T cells were purified. From March to December 2020, the person had a SARS-CoV-2 infection that was confirmed by PCR. Only in-frame clones appear in the TCRdb table, and some are missing; sequencing was by immunoSEQ multiplex PCR. This sample yields roughly 70,000 clones, of which over 65% are seen a single time; more than 5% belongs to the top ten.

The sequences come from CD4+ T cells from PBMCs cultured with HIV peptides, collected before COVID-19 vaccination. Subset noted: HIV-1 Nef peptide pool negative control/reference culture. The clonotype comes from a human donor who had a prior SARS-CoV-2 infection. The genes are TRBV15 and TRBJ2-7, with D perhaps being TRBD1 or TRBD2 (5 bases each). This CDR3 is CATRGGRETYEQYF. CDR3 in DNA: TGTGCCACCCGGGGTGGCAGGGAGACCTACGAGCAGTACTTC.